Detailed here is one T cell receptor (beta chain). Its antigen is unknown. This sample is drawn from a study of Ad26.COV2.S vaccination and SARS-CoV-2 variants. TCRdb's copy holds only in-frame clones and misses some; the assay was immunoSEQ multiplex PCR. The table has 300,000 to 400,000 clones, 92% seen once. Study-wide points: Similar non-spike TCR breadth was seen in vaccine and placebo recipients. Vaccine recipients had higher spike-specific TCR breadth than placebo recipients.

The source is a human donor who had recovered from COVID-19. The source material was peripheral blood, sampled after recovery from COVID-19.

Here the CDR3 reads CASSLAEVPYEQYF. Here the CDR3 DNA reads TGTGCCAGCAGCTTAGCGGAGGTTCCCTACGAGCAGTACTTC. The V gene is TRBV7-9, the J gene TRBJ2-7; D is possibly TRBD2 (5 bases). The length of the CDR3 is 14 residues. Germline CDR1 and CDR2: SEHNR and FQNEAQ (reference sequence). The germline V and J ends were trimmed by 0 bases and 2 bases, with 8 bases remaining between them.